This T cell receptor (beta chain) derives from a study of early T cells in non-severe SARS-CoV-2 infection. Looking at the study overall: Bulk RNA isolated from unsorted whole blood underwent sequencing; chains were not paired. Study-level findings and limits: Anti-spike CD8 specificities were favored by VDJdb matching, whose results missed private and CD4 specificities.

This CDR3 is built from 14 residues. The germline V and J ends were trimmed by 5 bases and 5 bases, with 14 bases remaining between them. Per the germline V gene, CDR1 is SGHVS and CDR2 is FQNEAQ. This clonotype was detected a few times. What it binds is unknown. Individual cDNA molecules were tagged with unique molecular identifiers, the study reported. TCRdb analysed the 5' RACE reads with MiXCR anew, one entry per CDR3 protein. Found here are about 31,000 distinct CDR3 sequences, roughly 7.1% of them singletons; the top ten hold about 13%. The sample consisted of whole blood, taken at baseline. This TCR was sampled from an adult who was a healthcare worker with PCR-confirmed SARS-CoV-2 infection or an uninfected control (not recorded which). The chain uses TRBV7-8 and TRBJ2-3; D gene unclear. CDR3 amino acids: CASSPRFLEDTQYF. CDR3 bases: TGTGCCAGCAGCCCTCGGTTTCTAGAAGATACGCAGTATTTT.